A selection of T cell receptor beta chains follows, all from one sample in a study of CD8 T cell repertoires and HIV-1 epitope variants. TCRdb's copy holds only in-frame clones and misses some; the assay was immunoSEQ multiplex PCR. In the table there are 95,000 or so clones, just under 75% of which are singletons. The sample consisted of uncultured baseline CD8+ T cells from peripheral blood mononuclear cells (PBMCs). All receptors come from a male donor with HIV. CDR3s include the opening cysteine and the closing phenylalanine or tryptophan. The D gene is left open where the match is weak. Where a row states a size, it is once, few, many or the class of an expanded clone; other rows omit it.

clone_size	v_call	j_call	d_call	cdr3_aa	cdr3_nt
.	TRBV6-5	TRBJ2-7	.	CASRSIINYEQYF	TGTGCCAGCAGGTCCATTATTAACTACGAGCAGTACTTC
.	TRBV6-6	TRBJ1-6	.	CASRGSLSYNSPLHF	TGTGCCAGCAGGGGCAGCCTCTCCTATAATTCACCCCTCCACTTT
.	TRBV6-6	TRBJ1-6	TRBD1	CASNDRGHSPLHF	TGTGCCAGCAACGACAGGGGGCATTCACCCCTCCACTTT
.	TRBV23-1	TRBJ2-7	.	CASSQGRRKYF	TGCGCCAGCAGTCAAGGGCGTCGTAAGTACTTC
.	TRBV5-1	TRBJ2-1	.	CASSGNNEQFF	TGCGCCAGCAGCGGAAACAATGAGCAGTTCTTC
few	TRBV12-2	TRBJ2-5	.	CASRLGGKREWFLRETQYF	TGTGCAAGTCGCTTGGGGGGCAAGCGGGAGTGGTTTTTAAGAGAGACCCAGTACTTC
once	TRBV5-4	TRBJ1-1	.	CASTSTGGEAFF	TGTGCCAGCACTTCGACCGGGGGTGAAGCTTTCTTT
few	TRBV7-3	TRBJ1-1	.	CASSLRAGTEAFF	TGTGCCAGCAGCTTACGGGCAGGGACTGAAGCTTTCTTT
.	TRBV9	TRBJ2-1	.	CASSVAGGSYIGNEQFF	TGTGCCAGCAGCGTAGCTGGGGGATCTTACATCGGCAATGAGCAGTTCTTC
.	TRBV4-3	TRBJ2-7	.	CASSQEFGYEQYF	TGCGCCAGCAGCCAAGAGTTTGGGTACGAGCAGTACTTC
once	TRBV7-6	TRBJ2-1	TRBD2	CASSDDDWDYGDEQFF	TGTGCCAGCAGCGACGATGACTGGGACTATGGGGATGAGCAGTTCTTC
many	TRBV13	TRBJ1-3	.	CASSLAGKAGNTIYF	TGTGCCAGCAGCTTAGCAGGGAAGGCTGGAAACACCATATATTTT
few	TRBV7-9	TRBJ2-7	.	CASSPSPGSSSYEQYF	TGTGCCAGCAGCCCAAGCCCCGGGAGTAGCTCCTACGAGCAGTACTTC
.	TRBV29-1	TRBJ2-3	.	CSAILADTQYF	TGCAGCGCTATACTAGCAGATACGCAGTATTTT
.	TRBV13	TRBJ2-7	TRBD1	CASSSYLPDRAQGEQYF	TGTGCCAGCAGCTCTTACCTACCTGACAGGGCCCAAGGCGAGCAGTACTTC
.	TRBV21-1	TRBJ2-7	.	CASSKGAASGSYEQYF	TGTGCCAGCAGCAAAGGGGCGGCTAGCGGCTCCTACGAGCAGTACTTC
.	TRBV10-1	TRBJ1-5	.	CASSATGNQPQHF	TGCGCCAGCAGTGCGACAGGTAACCAGCCCCAGCATTTT
.	TRBV7-2	TRBJ2-7	.	CASSLGRGAIYEQYF	TGTGCCAGCAGCTTAGGCAGGGGCGCGATCTACGAGCAGTACTTC
once	TRBV7-3	TRBJ2-7	.	CASSGGDDGSYEQYF	TGTGCCAGCAGTGGAGGGGACGATGGATCTTACGAGCAGTACTTC
.	TRBV6-6	TRBJ1-4	.	CASSWGARREKLFF	TGTGCCAGCAGTTGGGGGGCTAGGAGGGAAAAACTGTTTTTT
.	TRBV5-1	TRBJ2-5	TRBD1	CASSWGQGGETQYF	TGCGCCAGCAGCTGGGGACAGGGCGGAGAGACCCAGTACTTC
once	TRBV29-1	TRBJ1-2	.	CSVDGQSYGYTF	TGCAGCGTTGACGGCCAAAGCTATGGCTACACCTTC
.	TRBV7-9	TRBJ1-2	.	CASSLAVGSHGYTF	TGTGCCAGCAGCTTAGCGGTGGGCAGCCATGGCTACACCTTC
.	TRBV14	TRBJ2-5	.	CASSPQGRATQYF	TGTGCCAGCAGCCCGCAGGGGCGGGCGACCCAGTACTTC
.	TRBV7-2	TRBJ2-7	TRBD1	CASSPEQGIYEQYF	TGTGCCAGCAGCCCGGAACAGGGGATATACGAGCAGTACTTC
.	TRBV7-2	TRBJ2-5	.	CASSLGTRETQYF	TGTGCCAGCAGCTTAGGGACAAGAGAGACCCAGTACTTC
.	TRBV6-5	TRBJ2-3	TRBD2	CASSFRGGASTDTQYF	TGTGCCAGCAGTTTTCGGGGAGGGGCCAGCACAGATACGCAGTATTTT
.	TRBV6-6	TRBJ2-5	TRBD1	CASSYYRTGGETQYF	TGTGCCAGCAGTTACTACCGGACAGGGGGAGAGACCCAGTACTTC
few	TRBV7-9	TRBJ2-7	.	CASSPPNENEQYF	TGTGCCAGCAGCCCCCCGAATGAGAACGAGCAGTACTTC
.	TRBV5-6	TRBJ1-1	.	CASSLNQGSTEAFF	TGTGCCAGCAGCTTGAATCAGGGTAGTACTGAAGCTTTCTTT
.	TRBV7-2	TRBJ2-5	TRBD1	CASSSTGGRETQYF	TGTGCCAGCAGCTCGACAGGGGGTAGGGAGACCCAGTACTTC
.	TRBV11-2	TRBJ2-3	.	CASSFPTTRSTDTQYF	TGTGCCAGCAGCTTCCCGACAACCAGAAGCACAGATACGCAGTATTTT
once	TRBV4-1	TRBJ2-7	.	CASSQDGAVAAQTYEQYF	TGCGCCAGCAGCCAAGATGGCGCGGTTGCGGCCCAAACTTACGAGCAGTACTTC
.	TRBV27	TRBJ1-5	.	CASSPSRDGGRPQHF	TGTGCCAGCAGTCCTAGCCGGGACGGAGGGCGGCCCCAGCATTTT
.	TRBV28	TRBJ2-3	.	CASVWAGGTDTQYF	TGTGCCAGCGTATGGGCAGGGGGCACAGATACGCAGTATTTT
few	TRBV18	TRBJ2-6	.	CASSKRVTGANVLTF	TGTGCCAGCTCAAAAAGGGTTACGGGGGCCAACGTCCTGACTTTC
once	TRBV12-5	TRBJ1-2	.	CASGPTGMNGYTF	TGTGCTAGTGGTCCGACAGGCATGAATGGCTACACCTTC
.	TRBV28	TRBJ1-2	.	CASSPNGLGAGYTF	TGTGCCAGCAGCCCGAATGGGTTAGGGGCTGGCTACACCTTC